A selection of T cell receptor beta chains follows, all from one sample in a study of molecular identifiers for immune sequencing clone quantification. TCRdb used MiXCR to reprocess the PCR reads, holding one entry per CDR3 protein. Of some 590,000 distinct CDR3 sequences listed, about 25% are singletons. What was sequenced was naive CD8+ T cells from blood, with Jurkat cell RNA spiked in. The receptors here all came from a human donor in good health. Some libraries in this study had Jurkat cell RNA spiked in. Each CDR3 is given with its conserved first and last residue. The D gene is left open where the match is weak. Clone size appears in some rows only: once, few, many, or a class for an expanded clone.

12,.,TRBV7-9,TRBJ2-3,many,CASTTISDTQYF,TGTGCCAGCACCACCATCAGCGATACGCAGTATTTT
15,.,TRBV4-3,TRBJ2-2,many,CASSQDDRLTGELFF,TGCGCCAGCAGCCAAGACGACAGGCTCACCGGGGAGCTGTTTTTT
14,.,TRBV13,TRBJ1-2,.,CASSSREGITGYTF,TGTGCCAGCAGCTCCCGGGAAGGGATCACTGGCTACACCTTC
15,.,TRBV4-1,TRBJ2-7,few,CASSQGAQSSYEQYF,TGCGCCAGCAGCCAGGGGGCACAGAGCTCCTACGAGCAGTACTTC
14,TRBD1,TRBV6-2/TRBV6-3,TRBJ2-7,.,CASSYGTGVFEQYF,TGTGCCAGCAGTTACGGGACAGGGGTTTTCGAGCAGTACTTC
12,.,TRBV30,TRBJ2-1,once,CAWGLNRVEQFF,TGTGCCTGGGGCTTAAACAGGGTTGAGCAGTTCTTC
12,.,TRBV12-3/TRBV12-4,TRBJ1-1,many,CASSLMNTEAFF,TGTGCCAGCAGCTTAATGAACACTGAAGCTTTCTTT
15,TRBD2,TRBV6-5,TRBJ2-7,many,CASTASRLAGDEQYF,TGTGCCAGCACAGCGAGTCGACTAGCGGGGGACGAGCAGTACTTC
11,.,TRBV7-6,TRBJ2-7,.,CASSGVEGEYF,TGTGCCAGCAGCGGGGTCGAGGGGGAGTACTTC
18,.,TRBV24-1,TRBJ2-3,many,CATSDSWGSSYSTDTQYF,TGTGCCACCAGTGATTCCTGGGGCAGCTCATATAGCACAGATACGCAGTATTTT
16,TRBD1,TRBV7-9,TRBJ2-7,.,CASSLSLETGSYEQYF,TGTGCCAGCAGCCTCAGCCTTGAGACAGGGTCCTACGAGCAGTACTTC
12,.,TRBV7-9,TRBJ1-1,few,CASSPRTDEAFF,TGTGCCAGCAGCCCTCGGACAGATGAAGCTTTCTTT
15,.,TRBV7-9,TRBJ1-4,.,CASSLAGRINEKLFF,TGTGCCAGCAGCTTAGCTGGCCGCATTAATGAAAAACTGTTTTTT
13,.,TRBV19,TRBJ1-5,few,CASGRDGNQPQHF,TGTGCCAGTGGCAGGGATGGCAATCAGCCCCAGCATTTT
14,.,TRBV3-1,TRBJ1-1,.,CASSQDGFGQGAFF,TGTGCCAGCAGCCAAGATGGTTTTGGCCAGGGGGCTTTCTTT
17,.,TRBV15,TRBJ2-3,few,CATSRVDGGPDTDTQYF,TGTGCCACCAGCAGAGTTGATGGGGGACCAGACACAGATACGCAGTATTTT
16,TRBD2,TRBV7-9,TRBJ2-1,few,CASSSALVSGSDEQFF,TGTGCCAGCAGCTCGGCTCTGGTTAGCGGGAGCGATGAGCAGTTCTTC
12,.,TRBV11-2,TRBJ2-7,few,CASGHGAYEQYF,TGTGCCAGCGGCCACGGAGCCTACGAGCAGTACTTC
13,.,TRBV13,TRBJ1-6,.,CASSLDRGDPLHF,TGTGCCAGCAGCTTAGATAGGGGGGACCCCCTCCACTTT
12,.,TRBV10-2,TRBJ1-5,few,CASGIGNQPQHF,TGCGCCAGCGGTATCGGCAATCAGCCCCAGCATTTT
17,.,TRBV4-1,TRBJ2-3,few,CASSQDFSGRRTDTQYF,TGCGCCAGCAGCCAAGATTTTTCGGGGAGAAGGACAGATACGCAGTATTTT
14,.,TRBV12-3/TRBV12-4,TRBJ2-4,many,CASSLPSLRGIQYF,TGTGCCAGCAGTTTACCTAGTCTCCGCGGCATTCAGTACTTC
14,.,TRBV20-1,TRBJ2-7,many,CSARDRLVNYEQYF,TGCAGTGCTAGAGACCGACTAGTAAACTACGAGCAGTACTTC
14,TRBD2,TRBV28,TRBJ2-7,few,CASRPWDYTYEQYF,TGTGCCAGCAGGCCCTGGGACTATACCTACGAGCAGTACTTC
14,.,TRBV5-6,TRBJ2-5,many,CASSLSNGAETQYF,TGTGCCAGCAGCTTGAGTAACGGTGCAGAGACCCAGTACTTC
15,.,TRBV7-2,TRBJ2-7,many,CASSLGDSWTYEQYF,TGTGCCAGCAGCTTAGGGGACTCCTGGACCTACGAGCAGTACTTC
16,.,TRBV21-1,TRBJ2-2,.,CASSKERTNKTGELFF,TGTGCCAGCAGCAAAGAGAGGACAAACAAAACCGGGGAGCTGTTTTTT
17,.,TRBV6-1,TRBJ2-1,.,CASSEARQGSSYNEQFF,TGTGCCAGCAGTGAAGCGCGGCAGGGGAGCTCCTACAATGAGCAGTTCTTC
15,.,TRBV21-1,TRBJ2-5,few,CASSKEGRVLETQYF,TGTGCCAGCAGCAAAGAGGGCCGGGTTCTAGAGACCCAGTACTTC
16,.,TRBV6-2/TRBV6-3,TRBJ2-7,.,CASSFFIGRGVDEQYF,TGTGCCAGCAGTTTCTTCATCGGCAGGGGGGTCGACGAGCAGTACTTC
14,.,TRBV19,TRBJ1-1,many,CASSIYGGDTEAFF,TGTGCCAGTAGTATCTATGGGGGGGACACTGAAGCTTTCTTT
15,.,TRBV6-5,TRBJ1-6,few,CASSLDRIYNSPLHF,TGTGCCAGCAGTTTAGACAGGATTTATAATTCACCCCTCCACTTT
13,.,TRBV7-8,TRBJ2-7,few,CASSLGDGVEQYF,TGTGCCAGCAGCTTAGGTGACGGGGTCGAGCAGTACTTC
16,TRBD1,TRBV4-1,TRBJ1-2,many,CASSQEWQGAIYGYTF,TGCGCCAGCAGCCAAGAGTGGCAGGGGGCAATCTATGGCTACACCTTC
17,.,TRBV12-1,TRBJ2-3,.,CASSFVPRGRPTDTQYF,TGTGCCAGCAGCTTTGTCCCCAGGGGGCGACCCACAGATACGCAGTATTTT
15,.,TRBV19,TRBJ2-5,.,CASSMGPPIQETQYF,TGTGCCAGTAGTATGGGTCCTCCCATCCAAGAGACCCAGTACTTC
14,.,TRBV6-6,TRBJ2-3,many,CASTGLKRTDTQYF,TGTGCCAGCACCGGGTTGAAGCGCACAGATACGCAGTATTTT
13,.,TRBV14,TRBJ2-3,many,CASSQDLPDTQYF,TGTGCCAGCAGCCAAGATCTGCCAGATACGCAGTATTTT
14,.,TRBV9,TRBJ2-7,.,CASSVEGNLYEQYF,TGTGCCAGCAGCGTAGAAGGAAACCTCTACGAGCAGTACTTC
18,TRBD1,TRBV4-1,TRBJ2-4,few,CASSQPTDRSLAKNIQYF,TGCGCCAGCAGCCAACCCACGGACAGGTCTCTAGCCAAAAACATTCAGTACTTC
14,.,TRBV4-3,TRBJ2-7,.,CASSQESRAYEQYF,TGCGCCAGCAGCCAAGAGAGCCGGGCTTACGAGCAGTACTTC
15,.,TRBV7-9,TRBJ2-2,few,CASSLGLSRTGELFF,TGTGCCAGCAGCTTAGGACTCTCCAGGACCGGGGAGCTGTTTTTT
15,.,TRBV15,TRBJ2-1,few,CATSRDLYSYNEQFF,TGTGCCACCAGCAGAGATTTGTACTCCTACAATGAGCAGTTCTTC
15,TRBD1,TRBV12-5,TRBJ2-7,once,CASGSIDRATYEQYF,TGTGCTAGTGGTTCGATCGACAGGGCCACCTACGAGCAGTACTTC
12,.,TRBV20-1,TRBJ2-5,few,CSALDRKETQYF,TGCAGTGCTTTGGACAGAAAAGAGACCCAGTACTTC
15,.,TRBV4-2,TRBJ1-6,.,CASSQARWDNSPLHF,TGTGCCAGCAGCCAGGCGCGGTGGGACAATTCACCCCTCCACTTT
16,.,TRBV13,TRBJ2-2,few,CASSLDGELYTGELFF,TGTGCCAGCAGCTTAGATGGGGAACTTTATACCGGGGAGCTGTTTTTT
16,.,TRBV5-1,TRBJ1-2,.,CASSLILSKAPYGYTF,TGCGCCAGCAGCTTGATACTATCGAAGGCTCCCTATGGCTACACCTTC
13,.,TRBV13,TRBJ1-1,many,CASSLGGWTEAFF,TGTGCCAGCAGCCTCGGTGGTTGGACTGAAGCTTTCTTT
17,.,TRBV27,TRBJ1-5,.,CASSPPPREGGNQPQHF,TGTGCCAGCAGTCCCCCCCCCAGGGAAGGTGGCAATCAGCCCCAGCATTTT
9,.,TRBV20-1,TRBJ1-2,many,CSASPGYTF,TGCAGTGCTAGTCCTGGCTACACCTTC